The 7 T cell receptor beta chains listed next were all sequenced from one sample in a study of cytomegalovirus exposure and HLA in healthy donors. The PCR was carried out with 60 Vbeta primers and 13 Jbeta primers. Clones were sequenced by immunoSEQ multiplex PCR, and TCRdb holds only the in-frame ones, with some missing. The data show some 170,000 clones, under 80% seen once. The sequencing input was PBMCs. The receptors originated from a human donor in good health.

The chain links TRBV9 to TRBJ1-1; a possible D gene is TRBD1 (6 bases). Germline lookup yields CDR1 SGDLS and CDR2 YYNGEE. CDR3 length equals 15 residues. V dropped 2 bases and J dropped 1 base, with 12 bases sitting between them. The CDR3 sequence is CASSVLQGPNTEAFF. In DNA, the CDR3 is TGTGCCAGCAGCGTGCTACAGGGTCCGAACACTGAAGCTTTCTTT.

The J gene is TRBJ2-2, the V gene TRBV6-5; TRBD2 aligns across 8 bases. J was trimmed by 6 bases and V by 0 bases; bases with no gene match: 3. Per the germline V gene, CDR1 is MNHEY and CDR2 is SVGAGI. The CDR3 spans 15 residues. This chain's CDR3 is CASSYSRGEAGELFF. Here the CDR3 DNA reads TGTGCCAGCAGTTACTCGCGGGGGGAGGCCGGGGAGCTGTTTTTT.

This sequence joins TRBV12-1 and TRBJ2-5; TRBD1, the D gene given by the table, was not confirmed from the DNA. TRBV12-1 is a listed pseudogene. The CDR3 contains 17 residues. The CDR3 reads CASSFLTSLQALGTQYF. The DNA for the CDR3 is TGTGCCAGCAGCTTTTTAACCTCCCTGCAGGCCCTCGGGACCCAGTACTTC.

V and J are TRBV7-3 and TRBJ1-1; D might be TRBD1 (5 bases). V was pared by 5 bases and J by 0 bases, with 7 bases between. Germline V gene lookup returns CDR1 SGHTA and CDR2 FQGTGA. CDR3 length: 13 residues. DNA for the CDR3: TGTGCCAGCAGCCAAGGGGTGAACACTGAAGCTTTCTTT. Translation: CASSQGVNTEAFF.

This chain joins TRBV5-1 and TRBJ2-7; 10 nucleotides align to TRBD1. This CDR3 contains 16 residues. J was trimmed by 0 bases and V by 4 bases; bases with no gene match: 7. Germline V gene data show CDR1 as SGHRS and CDR2 as YFSETQ. CDR3: CASSTGQGTSSYEQYF. CDR3 DNA sequence: TGCGCCAGCAGCACGGGACAGGGGACGAGCTCCTACGAGCAGTACTTC.

The chain has TRBV2 and TRBJ2-1; a weak D match, TRBD1 (5 bases). Trimming stripped 7 bases from V and 7 bases from J, with 14 bases between. The V gene's germline CDR1 is SNHLY and CDR2 FYNNEI. The CDR3 runs 13 residues. DNA for the CDR3: TGTGCCAGCATAAGGCAGGGTGGAAATGAGCAGTTCTTC. Translating it yields CASIRQGGNEQFF.

This chain links TRBV6-6 with TRBJ1-2; D is unclear. CDR1 MNHNY and CDR2 SVGAGI come from the germline V gene (reference sequence). CDR3 length: 14 amino acids. V lost 0 bases and J lost 7, with 12 bases in between. The CDR3 sequence is CASSYSTEAGGYTF. The CDR3 DNA is TGTGCCAGCAGTTACTCGACGGAGGCGGGTGGCTACACCTTC.